The 30 T cell receptor beta chains below were found in one sample sequenced in a study of T cell responses to AZD1222 COVID-19 vaccine. Data came from immunoSEQ multiplex PCR; TCRdb stores just in-frame clones and leaves some out. The profile shows around 110,000 clones, more than 75% of them singletons. The sequencing here drew on peripheral blood, taken on day 0 of AZD1222 vaccination. The source is an adult in good health.

This clone appeared a single time. The CDR3, as DNA: TGTGCCAGCAGTTACTCGATAGGACAGGGGGCAGGAGGCTACACCTTC. Its translation: CASSYSIGQGAGGYTF. The V call is TRBV6-6, the J call TRBJ1-2; 11 nucleotides align to TRBD1. This CDR3 is 16 amino acids long. Germline V gene lookup returns CDR1 MNHNY and CDR2 SVGAGI (reference sequence). Unmatched junction bases numbered 8, after V lost 0 bases and J lost 8 bases.

The CDR3 nucleotides are TGTGCCAGCAGTGTCCTCCGGGACAGGGTTTTCGGGGGCTACACCTTC. The encoded protein is CASSVLRDRVFGGYTF. The chain combines TRBV2 with TRBJ1-2, with 9 bases that match TRBD1. CDR1 is SNHLY and CDR2 is FYNNEI in the germline V gene. The ends lost 4 bases at V and 8 bases at J; junction bases unmatched: 14. CDR3 size: 16 residues.

The chain has TRBV4-2 and TRBJ2-7; 8 bases line up with TRBD1. Germline V CDR1 and CDR2: LGHNA, YNFKEQ. With 4 bases clipped from V and 0 bases from J, the junction kept 5 bases outside the gene matches. The CDR3 length is 15 residues. The CDR3, as DNA: TGTGCCAGCAGCCCTTCGGACAGGGACTCCTACGAGCAGTACTTC. Translated, it gives CASSPSDRDSYEQYF.

The V gene is TRBV27, the J gene TRBJ2-5; 14 bases map to TRBD2. The length of the CDR3 is 15 residues. In germline, CDR1 is MNHEY, CDR2 SMNVEV (reference sequence). The ends lost 4 bases at V and 6 bases at J; junction bases unmatched: 4. The CDR3 DNA is TGTGCCAGCAGTTGGACTAGCGGGGGGCCAAAGACCCAGTACTTC. Translating gives CASSWTSGGPKTQYF.

The CDR3 sequence: CASSPDRGTYEQYF. The CDR3 DNA reads TGTGCCAGCAGCCCAGACAGGGGAACCTACGAGCAGTACTTC. The V call is TRBV7-3, the J call TRBJ2-7; 8 bases agree with TRBD1. CDR3 size: 14 residues. Looked up from germline, CDR1 is SGHTA and CDR2 is FQGTGA. J was trimmed by 2 bases and V by 5 bases; bases with no gene match: 5.

The rearrangement uses TRBV12-3 or TRBV12-4 and TRBJ2-3; TRBD1 matches at 7 bases. CDR3 length: 13 amino acids. The J segment lost 6 bases and the V segment lost 5 bases, leaving 5 bases of the junction unmatched. DNA of the CDR3: TGTGCCAGCAGTCCGGACAGGCGGGATACGCAGTATTTT. This gives the protein CASSPDRRDTQYF.

The chain carries TRBV11-2 and TRBJ2-1; tentative D call: TRBD2 (5 bases). The CDR3 loop spans 15 amino acids. Germline CDR1 and CDR2: SGHAT and FQNNGV. V shed 0 bases and J shed 8 bases, with 14 bases lying between them. In DNA, the CDR3 is TGTGCCAGCAGCTTAGATTCCGGCGGGCTCGATGAGCAGTTCTTC. Protein sequence: CASSLDSGGLDEQFF.

The rearrangement links TRBV7-3 to TRBJ1-1, with 7 bases that match TRBD1. V shed 5 bases, J shed 4 bases, and the junction held 4 bases outside the gene matches. Germline V CDR1 and CDR2: SGHTA, FQGTGA. The CDR3 consists of 13 residues. The CDR3 loop is CASSPTGTTEAFF. For the CDR3, the DNA is TGTGCCAGCAGCCCGACAGGGACCACTGAAGCTTTCTTT.

The rearrangement joins TRBV29-1 to TRBJ2-7; 7 bases map to TRBD1. J gave up 2 bases and V 0 bases, and 4 bases lay outside the gene matches. Germline CDR1 reads SQVTM; CDR2 reads ANQGSEA. The CDR3 runs to 14 residues. DNA for the CDR3: TGCAGCGTTGAAGAGGCAGGGGGAACCTACGAGCAGTACTTC. Encoded protein: CSVEEAGGTYEQYF.

The chain joins TRBV11-2 to TRBJ2-7; D unclear. This CDR3 has 15 amino acids. V shed 2 bases and J shed 3 bases, with 14 bases lying between them. The germline gives CDR1 SGHAT, CDR2 FQNNGV. Written as DNA, the CDR3 is TGTGCCAGCAGCTTATCTGCGCCAGGAAACTACGAGCAGTACTTC. Its protein product is CASSLSAPGNYEQYF.

This clone was detected only once. The chain carries TRBV6-5 and TRBJ2-7, with 7 bases lining up with TRBD2. The CDR3 length is 14 residues. The germline V gene has CDR1 MNHEY and CDR2 SVGAGI. Germline trimming cut 2 bases from V and 2 bases from J; bases unmatched to any gene: 3. CDR3 residues: CASSYPGTTYEQYF. The CDR3 nucleotides are TGTGCCAGCAGTTACCCCGGGACTACCTACGAGCAGTACTTC.

This rearrangement joins TRBV5-6 to TRBJ2-2; D remains ambiguous. CDR1 and CDR2 from the germline V gene are SGHDT and YYEEEE. The V gene lost 2 bases and the J gene lost 5 bases, with 4 bases spanning the gap. This CDR3 comprises 12 residues. This CDR3 reads CASSFGTGELFF. CDR3 in DNA: TGTGCCAGCAGCTTCGGAACCGGGGAGCTGTTTTTT. The variable domain in full, with the rest retrieved from reference TRBV5-6 and TRBJ2-2, is DAGVTQSPTHLIKTRGQQVTLRCSPKSGHDTVSWYQQALGQGPQFIFQYYEEEERQRGNFPDRFSGHQFPNYSSELNVNALLLGDSALYLCASSFGTGELFFGEGSRLTVL.

The genes are TRBV9 and TRBJ2-2; the D gene is possibly TRBD2 (6 bases). The CDR3 covers 15 residues. Germline lookup yields CDR1 SGDLS and CDR2 YYNGEE. Trimming shortened V by 2 bases and J by 2 bases, and 10 bases separated the two germline ends. The CDR3 loop reads CASSVGLINTGELFF. CDR3 DNA sequence: TGTGCCAGCAGCGTGGGACTGATCAACACCGGGGAGCTGTTTTTT.

The chain employs TRBV27 and TRBJ2-7, with D perhaps matching TRBD1 or TRBD2 (5 bases each). In germline, CDR1 is MNHEY, CDR2 SMNVEV (reference sequence). The length of the CDR3 is 13 residues. The V end was cut by 2 bases, the J end by 4 bases, with 9 bases between. For the CDR3, the DNA is TGTGCCAGCAGTTTACGGGACGGATACGAGCAGTACTTC. It codes for CASSLRDGYEQYF.

The chain has TRBV28 and TRBJ2-7; TRBD1 matches 8 bases. V lost 6 bases, J lost 4 bases, and 11 bases stayed unmatched. The CDR3 is made up of 15 amino acids. The germline V gene has CDR1 MDHEN and CDR2 SYDVKM. The chain's CDR3 is CASSRRDRQGYEQYF. CDR3 bases: TGTGCCAGCAGCCGCCGGGACAGGCAGGGTTACGAGCAGTACTTC.

V is TRBV7-9 and J is TRBJ1-5, with D possibly TRBD1 on 6 matching bases. Germline V CDR1 and CDR2: SEHNR, FQNEAQ (reference sequence). The CDR3 has 14 amino acids. V was trimmed by 4 bases and J by 5 bases, leaving 12 bases between them. This chain's CDR3 is CASSSGTLYQPQHF. The CDR3 DNA follows: TGTGCCAGCAGCTCCGGGACACTATATCAGCCCCAGCATTTT.

This rearrangement joins TRBV3-1 (or the pseudogene TRBV3-2) to TRBJ2-3; D is undetermined. In germline, CDR1 is LGHDT, CDR2 YNNKEL (reference sequence). Trimming left V 2 bases short and J 0 bases short, with 9 bases between. The CDR3 loop spans 15 amino acids. The CDR3: CASSQKTGSTDTQYF. The CDR3 region has the DNA TGTGCCAGCAGCCAAAAGACGGGTAGCACAGATACGCAGTATTTT.

The chain combines TRBV5-8 with TRBJ1-4; 8 nucleotides agree with TRBD1. V lost 5 bases and J lost 8; bases outside the gene matches: 8. The germline gives CDR1 SGHTS, CDR2 YDEGEE. The CDR3 extends over 14 amino acids. The CDR3 DNA reads TGTGCCAGCAGTTTCGACAGGGGACGAGAAAAACTGTTTTTT. Translation gives CASSFDRGREKLFF.

The chain carries TRBV5-1 and TRBJ2-7; D may be TRBD1 or TRBD2 (5 bases each). Germline loops: CDR1 SGHRS, CDR2 YFSETQ. V was clipped by 4 bases and J by 4 bases, with 12 bases between them. The CDR3 is made up of 13 amino acids. CDR3 nucleotide sequence: TGCGCCAGCAGCCGGGACGGAGGATACGAGCAGTACTTC. This codes for CASSRDGGYEQYF.

The rearrangement joins TRBV6-6 to TRBJ2-3, with D possibly being TRBD2 (6 bases). Germline values: CDR1 MNHNY, CDR2 SVGAGI (reference sequence). V gave up 4 bases and J gave up 1 base, with 15 bases separating them. The CDR3 covers 16 residues. The CDR3 bases are TGTGCCAGCAGTTCCGGGGCGGAGGGCGGCACAGATACGCAGTATTTT. It is translated as CASSSGAEGGTDTQYF.

J is TRBJ1-2 and V is TRBV27; 7 bases are a match to TRBD1. V gave up 7 bases and J gave up 2 bases; unmatched junction bases: 10. The CDR3 loop spans 15 amino acids. Germline V CDR1 and CDR2: MNHEY, SMNVEV (reference sequence). The CDR3 protein is CASNGAGGKNYGYTF. The DNA for the CDR3 is TGTGCCAGCAACGGGGCAGGGGGGAAAAACTATGGCTACACCTTC.

The rearrangement uses TRBV4-1 and TRBJ1-1, with D possibly matching TRBD1 (6 bases). CDR1 and CDR2 from the germline V gene are MGHRA and YSYEKL. V lost 3 bases and J 1 base, leaving 9 bases between the germline ends. The CDR3 sequence is 14 residues long. Here the CDR3 DNA reads TGCGCCAGCAGCCACGCGGGACAGAACACTGAAGCTTTCTTT. Residues: CASSHAGQNTEAFF.

V is TRBV11-2 and J is TRBJ1-2, with 7 bases that match TRBD1. CDR1 is SGHAT and CDR2 is FQNNGV in the germline V gene. This CDR3 has 15 residues. V lost 0 bases, J lost 6 bases, and 7 bases stayed unmatched. This chain's CDR3 is CASSLDHEGADGYTF. The DNA for the CDR3 is TGTGCCAGCAGCTTAGATCACGAGGGGGCGGATGGCTACACCTTC.

V is TRBV4-2 and J is TRBJ2-1; 7 positions match TRBD2. CDR1 and CDR2 from the germline V gene are LGHNA and YNFKEQ. The CDR3 runs 16 residues. The ends lost 0 bases at V and 8 bases at J; junction bases unmatched: 10. CDR3: CASSQDPREDVHEQFF. The CDR3 nucleotides are TGTGCCAGCAGCCAAGATCCCCGGGAGGATGTCCATGAGCAGTTCTTC.

This clone was observed a few times. The chain couples TRBV7-9 to TRBJ2-7, with D uncertain. Looked up from germline, CDR1 is SEHNR and CDR2 is FQNEAQ (reference sequence). V lost 1 base and J 0 bases, leaving 7 bases between the germline ends. The CDR3 contains 14 residues. The CDR3 loop reads CASSLDWSSYEQYF. Here the CDR3 DNA reads TGTGCCAGCAGCTTAGACTGGAGCTCCTACGAGCAGTACTTC.

The chain is built from TRBV10-3 and TRBJ2-6, with D unresolved. Trimming removed 8 bases at V and 1 base at J, with 12 bases between. Germline lookup yields CDR1 ENHRY and CDR2 SYGVKD. This CDR3 spans 15 amino acids. The CDR3 DNA follows: TGTGCCATCGGGAACATCGGTTCTGGGGCCAACGTCCTGACTTTC. It translates to CAIGNIGSGANVLTF.

This rearrangement joins TRBV14 to TRBJ1-2, with D possibly matching TRBD1 (5 bases). This CDR3 is built from 12 residues. Germline lookup yields CDR1 SGHDN and CDR2 FVKESK. Trimming took off 1 base at V and 5 bases at J, with 5 bases between the two ends. The CDR3 region has the DNA TGTGCCAGCAGCCAAGGGACATATGGCTACACCTTC. Protein product: CASSQGTYGYTF.

This chain's CDR3 is CATRQGENEQFF. The CDR3 DNA sequence: TGTGCCACCAGACAGGGGGAGAATGAGCAGTTCTTC. The chain employs TRBV19 and TRBJ2-1, with TRBD1 identical over 9 bases. The CDR3 is 12 amino acids. The germline CDR1 and CDR2 sequences are LNHDA and SQIVND (reference sequence). J lost 7 bases, V lost 10 bases, and 5 bases had no gene match.

The chain carries TRBV3-1 (or the pseudogene TRBV3-2) and TRBJ2-1; 10 bases line up with TRBD2. V shed 1 base, J shed 8 bases, and the junction held 11 bases outside the gene matches. The CDR3 length is 17 residues. Looked up from germline, CDR1 is LGHDT and CDR2 is YNNKEL (reference sequence). CDR3: CASSQVLAGVHLDEQFF. CDR3 DNA: TGTGCCAGCAGCCAAGTCCTAGCGGGGGTGCATTTGGATGAGCAGTTCTTC.

The chain uses TRBV3-1 (or the pseudogene TRBV3-2) and TRBJ2-7, with 8 bases lining up with TRBD1. Germline CDR1 LGHDT, CDR2 YNNKEL (reference sequence). There are 12 residues in the CDR3. V shed 6 bases and J 6 bases; nucleotides not matched to a gene: 4. The CDR3 nucleotides are TGTGCCAGCAGTTGGACAGGGACCGAGCAGTACTTC. As protein: CASSWTGTEQYF.